The TCR beta chain described here comes from a study of CD8 T cells in ankylosing spondylitis (dated by TCRdb to the late 2010s). For the study in its entirety: The study profiled T cell receptor beta repertoires in healthy donors and ankylosing spondylitis patients to find disease-linked TCR variants. The whole study cohort included 108 healthy donors and about two dozen ankylosing spondylitis patients. Peripheral blood was sampled, and synovial fluid was additionally collected from ankylosing spondylitis patients.

V is shortened by 0 bases, J by 6 bases, and the region joining them spans 17 bases. CDR1 is given as LGHNA and CDR2 as YNFKEQ, both from the germline V gene. CDR3 length: 17 amino acids, cysteine to phenylalanine. Only CDR3 DNA is held: 51 bases, read in frame from base 1. TCRdb records Illumina HiSeq 2500 as the sequencer. TCR beta libraries were prepared by quantitative 5'-RACE with molecular barcodes. Per the source publication's procedure: A new computational method based on a probabilistic model of VDJ rearrangement was used to identify disease-linked TCR variants. The raw public data were reprocessed by TCRdb itself: fastp quality trimming at Q25, MiXCR clonotype calling, in-frame beta chains only. Records with the same CDR3 protein are collapsed into one entry carrying the most frequent genes and DNA. In this record, the V and J calls reflect TCRdb's handling and not the investigators' own analysis. Within this sample are about 240,000 distinct CDR3 sequences, with about 10% of them counted one time only. The top ten hold 5.5% to 8% of the sample.

The paper's findings and limits, for the study overall: Some TCR beta motif variants had previously been reported in synovial fluid and blood of reactive arthritis patients, which suggested common disease-initiation mechanisms. The disease-linked clones showed a CD8+ phenotype and occurred at relatively low frequencies in peripheral blood. Blood from ankylosing spondylitis patients appeared to be characterized by a TCR beta motif made up of seven or eight highly homologous amino acid variants. The disease-linked clones were reported to be significantly enriched in matched synovial fluid samples from ankylosing spondylitis patients.

This clonotype was seen many times. Its antigen target is currently unknown. No base-level quality is on record; no much larger clone is a single base apart. The specimen sequenced was blood, either unsorted or a sorted T cell fraction (not recorded which). This sequence was found in a male donor with ankylosing spondylitis or in good health (not recorded which). The sequence is built from TRBV4-2 and TRBJ1-4, with a tentative D gene TRBD1 over 5 matching bases. Here is the DNA: TGTGCCAGCAGCCAAGATGAAAAAGGCAGGGAGGATGAAAAACTGTTTTTT. The translation is CASSQDEKGREDEKLFF.